The text below deals with one T cell receptor beta chain. The antigen remains undetermined. This entry is derived from a study of blood T cells in healthy people across ages. Next came a second PCR, run for about 7 to 12 cycles, which used a sample-barcoded 5' primer along with a J-beta primer mix. Each TCR beta cDNA got a 12-nucleotide random molecular identifier. TCRdb recomputed calls from the 5' RACE reads with MiXCR, one row per CDR3 protein. The table records nearly 800,000 distinct CDR3 sequences, 20% to 30% of them present only once. V lost 0 bases and J lost 0, with 7 bases in between. Germline V gene data show CDR1 as ENHRY and CDR2 as SYGVKD. The CDR3 has 15 residues. Regarding the study as a whole: Investigators treated diversity estimates from one million T cells as underestimates.

These records were also assigned to another study, of T cells of mothers and their children.

This TCR came from a boy between 10 and 17 years old in good health. The material sequenced was blood. This chain joins TRBV10-3 and TRBJ2-3, with D unresolved. CDR3 in amino acids: CAISESGQSTDTQYF. In nucleotides, the CDR3 is TGTGCCATCAGTGAGTCGGGCCAGAGCACAGATACGCAGTATTTT.